The clone carrying this T cell receptor (beta chain) was seen just once. Its target is unknown. The record originates from a study of T cell responses to AZD1222 COVID-19 vaccine. Sequencing used immunoSEQ multiplex PCR; TCRdb keeps in-frame clones, though not all of them. The sample lists 140,000 to 150,000 clones, about nine tenths seen once, with approximately 3.6% in the top ten. Overall study results and limits: It should be noted that donors were predominantly white British and more often female, and clonal diversity was possibly underestimated.

Germline lookup yields CDR1 LNHDA and CDR2 SQIVND (reference sequence). The CDR3 sequence is 16 residues long. Germline trimming cut 4 bases from V and 4 bases from J; bases unmatched to any gene: 10. This chain uses TRBV19 with TRBJ1-3; 7 bases align to TRBD1. Specimen: peripheral blood, collected 28 days after the second AZD1222 dose. The clonotype comes from an adult who received the AZD1222 COVID-19 vaccine. CDR3 DNA sequence: TGTGCCAGTAGTACCGACAGGGATCGACGAGGAAACACCATATATTTT. Encoded protein: CASSTDRDRRGNTIYF.